This T cell receptor beta chain was found in a study of blood T cell repertoires in COVID-19. Study at large: Material from acute and convalescent COVID-19 was sourced from the United States, Italy and Spain. Sources were T cells, B-cell-depleted T cells, or PBMCs; the material itself was cDNA or gDNA.

Original analysis: Estimation of nucleated cell counts relied on the amplification of reference gene primers. This table comes from immunoSEQ multiplex PCR, and its TCRdb copy is limited to in-frame clones, with some not included. The DNA gave D and trimming, while V, J and clone size come from that table. Of 45,000 to 70,000 clones in the sample, about 85% were seen once. In Seattle, patients joined the study during active infection and were tracked longitudinally. Losses at the gene ends were 4 bases for V and 6 bases for J; bases not matched to a gene: 8. CDR3 length: 15 residues. Germline V gene sequence: CDR1 MGHRA, CDR2 YSYEKL.

Sequencing input: peripheral blood. This TCR was recovered from an elderly woman with COVID-19, enrolled during active disease. The chain has TRBV4-1 and TRBJ1-2, with 10 bases lining up with TRBD1. The CDR3: CASSRPGTGEDGYTF. CDR3 nucleotide sequence: TGCGCCAGCAGCCGACCCGGGACAGGGGAGGATGGCTACACCTTC.